This T cell receptor (beta chain) was captured by sequencing in a study of regulatory T cells in long-lasting Graves disease (dated by TCRdb to 2020 to 2022). Regarding the research as a whole: Persistent Graves' disease was defined as persistently positive TSH receptor autoantibodies together with antithyroid drug treatment for over 5 years. Patients with persistent Graves' disease were compared with patients with newly diagnosed Graves' disease using TCR sequencing and RNA sequencing of peripheral blood. The study was registered as a clinical trial and conducted in China. TCR sequencing covered roughly 13 persistent and around 20 newly diagnosed Graves' disease patients, about 35 samples in total. In the clinical cohort, patients with persistent Graves' disease had used antithyroid drugs for an average of roughly ten years. On the study overall, not on this receptor specifically: Persistent Graves' disease patients showed lower TCR Shannon entropy and fewer highly expanded clones than newly diagnosed patients, suggesting clonal expansion. More public clonotypes were shared among persistent patients (under 3,000) than among newly diagnosed patients (966). Sequencing and analysis were limited to the TCR beta chain. The study examined only peripheral blood because the primary lesion, thyroid tissue, could not be accessed. Preferential use of TRBV28, TRBJ1-2 and TRBJ2-5 was observed in persistent disease, whereas TRBV20-1 and TRBJ2-1 were favored in newly diagnosed disease. The small sample size was acknowledged by the authors as a limitation that may reduce accuracy.

The sample's time point, from its label and the paper: persistent/refractory GD, antithyroid drugs over 5 years with positive TRAb. For both TCR sequencing and RNA sequencing, RNA was extracted from PBMCs in TRIzol. Graves' disease was diagnosed according to American Thyroid Association guidelines. The patients came from an endocrinology department in Xi'an, China. From each patient, around 9 milliliters of peripheral blood was collected into an EDTA anticoagulant tube. Ficoll Paque Plus density gradient separation was used to isolate PBMCs, and no further T cell sorting was done. An Agilent 2100 Bioanalyzer and agarose gel were used to assess RNA quality, and a NanoDrop 2000 was used to measure RNA concentration. V is shortened by 0 bases, J by 3 bases, and the region joining them spans 5 bases. Based on the germline V gene, the CDR1 and CDR2 sequences are MNHEY and SVGEGT. The CDR3 runs 14 residues from the cysteine to the phenylalanine. The sequence is cut down to CDR3 DNA, 42 bases in frame from base 1.

The method was multiplex PCR. The sequencer listed for this sample is Illumina HiSeq 4000. iRepertoire HTBI primers and Arm-PCR amplification of CDR3 regions were used to construct TCR beta libraries. Before sequencing, the PCR products underwent gel purification. Under the source paper's analysis protocol: Gene usage analysis of CDR3 amino acid clonotypes used the roughly 60 TRBV and around 14 TRBJ segments found across samples. COPE and FqMerger were used to merge the filtered high-quality paired reads into contigs. BLAST was used to align contigs to IMGT TRBV, TRBD and TRBJ reference genes, and CDR3 was defined according to IMGT. Any clonotype with a frequency above 0.1% was counted as a highly expanded clone. Shannon entropy was used to measure repertoire diversity, and the Gini coefficient was used to measure V-J evenness. Clonotypes shared by more than one individual were considered public. The public reads were run again by TCRdb, first through fastp at Q25 and then through MiXCR, and only productive beta chains were kept. A single entry per CDR3 protein holds the most common genes and DNA from its merged rows. TCRdb, not the original authors, processed these V and J calls. A total of around 400,000 distinct CDR3 sequences appear in this sample, around 22% of them only once. The ten largest clones take up roughly 30% of the sample.

In regard to this clonotype: Its antigen is still unknown. The record has no base qualities; no much larger clone is one base away.

The rearranged chain carries TRBV6-2 or TRBV6-3 and TRBJ2-2; a confident D gene designation cannot be given. The receptor was derived from a female donor with Graves disease. Specimen: peripheral blood mononuclear cells (PBMCs), collected when the disease was refractory, from a patient treated with antithyroid drugs. The CDR3 region has the sequence CASSYSDYTGELFF. DNA sequence: TGTGCCAGCAGTTACTCCGATTACACCGGGGAGCTGTTTTTT.